The T cell receptor (beta chain) under discussion was sequenced for a study of cytomegalovirus exposure and HLA in healthy donors. Germline lookup yields CDR1 MNHNY and CDR2 SVGAGI (reference sequence). V lost 2 bases, J lost 6 bases, and 14 bases lay in between. The CDR3 extends over 14 amino acids. Worth noting for this clone: The target antigen is unknown.

60 Vbeta and 13 Jbeta primers were used in PCR. Per the study methods: Approximately 80 million unique TCR beta chains, about 11 million of them shared, were counted by a later analysis. Sequencing used immunoSEQ multiplex PCR; TCRdb keeps in-frame clones, though not all of them. That table furnishes V, J and clone size, whereas the DNA furnished D and trimming. The sample holds fewer than 200,000 clones, less than 80% seen once. Points from the study as a whole: For presence/absence analyses, sequencing depth was assumed to be roughly uniform across donors.

Material for sequencing was PBMCs. The receptor comes from a female donor in good health and CMV-seronegative. The rearrangement joins TRBV6-6 to TRBJ2-7; TRBD2 is a possible D gene (6 bases). The CDR3: CASSYPGGGFEQYF. CDR3 in DNA: TGTGCCAGCAGTTACCCCGGTGGGGGGTTCGAGCAGTACTTC.